Below are 8 T cell receptor beta chains sequenced from a single sample in a study of blood T cell repertoires in COVID-19. Method: immunoSEQ multiplex PCR; TCRdb's copy keeps in-frame clones and lacks some. The profile shows about 40,000 clones, over 75% of them singletons. Source material: peripheral blood. These receptors were taken from a woman aged 70-85 years with acute or convalescent COVID-19.

The chain combines TRBV6-6 with TRBJ2-3; D may be TRBD1 (5 bases). Trimming shortened V by 6 bases and J by 5 bases, and 6 bases separated the two germline ends. Germline values: CDR1 MNHNY, CDR2 SVGAGI (reference sequence). CDR3 length: 11 amino acids. The CDR3 sequence: CASSTGDTQYF. In DNA form, the CDR3 reads TGTGCCAGCAGCACAGGAGATACGCAGTATTTT.

In its sample, this clone was seen a few times. The rearrangement uses TRBV7-3 and TRBJ2-1; 12 nucleotides align to TRBD1. The CDR3 totals 14 residues. With 5 bases clipped from V and 10 bases from J, the junction kept 6 bases outside the gene matches. From germline, CDR1 is SGHTA and CDR2 FQGTGA. The CDR3 reads CASSPGTGGREQFF. The CDR3 coding sequence is TGTGCCAGCAGCCCAGGGACAGGGGGCCGCGAGCAGTTCTTC.

The genes are TRBV12-3 or TRBV12-4 and TRBJ1-1, with 7 bases that match TRBD1. The CDR3 loop spans 13 amino acids. J lost 8 bases, V lost 5 bases, and 8 bases had no gene match. Here the CDR3 DNA reads TGTGCCAGCAGTCCTAATCGACAGGGCGAAGCTTTCTTT. It codes for CASSPNRQGEAFF.

This chain joins TRBV5-6 and TRBJ1-1, with D unclear. Germline loops: CDR1 SGHDT, CDR2 YYEEEE. The CDR3 runs to 12 residues. Trimming stripped 5 bases from V and 7 bases from J, with 12 bases between. As DNA, the CDR3 is TGTGCCAGCAGGCGTCTGGGGAGTGAAGCTTTCTTT. This encodes CASRRLGSEAFF.

The V call is TRBV7-7, the J call TRBJ2-7; the match to TRBD2 covers 12 bases. Germline V lookup: CDR1 SSHAT, CDR2 FNYEAQ (reference sequence). CDR3 length: 20 amino acids. This chain's CDR3 is CASSPPQTEKITSGRLEQYV. For the CDR3, the DNA is TGTGCTAGCAGCCCTCCCCAGACAGAAAAAATAACTAGCGGGAGGCTCGAGCAGTACGTC.

V gene TRBV30 combines with J gene TRBJ2-7; maybe TRBD1 (5 bases). Trimming cost V 5 bases and J 6 bases, with 17 bases left between them. Germline V lookup: CDR1 GTSNPN, CDR2 SVGIG (reference sequence). The length of the CDR3 is 13 residues. The CDR3 DNA reads TGTGCCTGGGCCTCAGGGCTAGTGGGCGAGCAGTACGTC. It codes for CAWASGLVGEQYV.

The chain employs TRBV7-9 and TRBJ2-3, with D possibly being TRBD2 (6 bases). Trimming cost V 0 bases and J 10 bases, with 11 bases left between them. In germline, CDR1 is SEHNR, CDR2 FQNEAQ (reference sequence). The length of the CDR3 is 13 residues. The CDR3 sequence: CASSLARLGAQYF. The CDR3 region has the DNA TGTGCCAGCAGCTTAGCGCGACTAGGGGCGCAGTATTTT.

The genes are TRBV15 and TRBJ2-7; TRBD1 is a possible D gene (7 bases). V lost 5 bases and J lost 7, with 24 bases in between. The CDR3 length is 16 residues. The germline V gene has CDR1 LNHNV and CDR2 YYDKDF (reference sequence). CDR3 DNA: TGTGCCACCAGCGGACCAGGGGGGACGGGACGTTGGGAGCAGTACGTC. It encodes CATSGPGGTGRWEQYV.